A selection of T cell receptor beta chains follows, all from one sample in a study of T cells in Graves' hyperthyroidism and ophthalmopathy. TCRdb ran MiXCR on the multiplex PCR reads and lists one entry per CDR3 protein. In the table there are nearly 600,000 distinct CDR3 sequences, approximately 13% of which are singletons. What was sequenced was blood. The receptors come from a woman between 25 and 40 years old with Graves' hyperthyroidism that later progressed to Graves' ophthalmopathy. The CDR3 runs from the conserved cysteine through the conserved F or W. D genes are given only for firm matches. The size of a clone is reported for some rows only, either as once, few or many, or as a class for expanded clones.

cdr3_aa cdr3_nt d_call j_call v_call clone_size
CASSSGQGGEQYF TGTGCCAGCAGCTCGGGACAGGGGGGAGAGCAGTACTTC TRBD1 TRBJ2-7 TRBV6-1 many
CASSPRSGEIGEAFF TGTGCCAGCAGCCCTCGATCAGGGGAAATCGGTGAAGCTTTCTTT NA TRBJ1-1 TRBV3-1 NA
CASTSNGGLGYGYTF TGTGCCAGCACCTCGAATGGGGGGTTGGGCTATGGCTACACCTTC NA TRBJ1-2 TRBV12-3/TRBV12-4 many
CASSFIAGGPYEQYF TGTGCCAGCAGCTTTATAGCGGGGGGCCCCTACGAGCAGTACTTC TRBD2 TRBJ2-7 TRBV5-5 NA
CASRAGGSSYNEQFF TGTGCCAGTAGAGCTGGGGGAAGCTCCTACAATGAGCAGTTCTTC NA TRBJ2-1 TRBV19 many
CASSEFGDTEAFF TGTGCCAGCAGTGAATTCGGGGACACTGAAGCTTTCTTT NA TRBJ1-1 TRBV25-1 few
CAWSVSRGADQPQHF TGTGCCTGGAGTGTAAGCCGCGGGGCTGATCAGCCCCAGCATTTT NA TRBJ1-5 TRBV30 NA
CAVASGSGGGTYNEQFF TGTGCCGTGGCTAGCGGGAGTGGAGGGGGTACTTACAATGAGCAGTTCTTC TRBD2 TRBJ2-1 TRBV19 few
CASSSPGLGPQYF TGTGCCAGCAGCTCCCCGGGACTAGGGCCTCAGTATTTT TRBD2 TRBJ2-3 TRBV7-2 many
CASSPGTSGMSGEQYF TGTGCCAGCAGCCCGGGGACTAGCGGGATGTCGGGCGAGCAGTACTTC TRBD2 TRBJ2-7 TRBV12-3/TRBV12-4 NA
CATSDWSHQETQYF TGTGCCACCAGTGATTGGAGTCACCAAGAGACCCAGTACTTC NA TRBJ2-5 TRBV24-1 many
CSASSQGGGETQYF TGCAGTGCTAGTTCCCAAGGGGGCGGAGAGACCCAGTACTTC TRBD1 TRBJ2-5 TRBV20-1 many
CASRYTGLAGHNEQFF TGTGCCAGCAGATATACCGGACTAGCGGGCCACAATGAGCAGTTCTTC TRBD2 TRBJ2-1 TRBV12-3/TRBV12-4 many
CASSEVLGQNEQFF TGTGCCAGCAGTGAAGTTTTGGGGCAGAATGAGCAGTTCTTC NA TRBJ2-1 TRBV6-1 NA
CASSYTPGQGAPKYF TGTGCCAGCAGTTACACTCCGGGACAGGGGGCCCCGAAGTACTTC TRBD1 TRBJ2-4 TRBV6-5 NA
CASSPGYGNYGYTF TGTGCCAGCAGCCCCGGCTACGGTAACTATGGCTACACCTTC NA TRBJ1-2 TRBV3-1 few
CASRLAGGPYEQYF TGTGCCAGCAGATTAGCGGGAGGGCCCTACGAGCAGTACTTC TRBD2 TRBJ2-7 TRBV2 many
CASSLGHGVSPLHF TGTGCCAGCAGCTTGGGGCACGGAGTTTCACCCCTCCACTTT NA TRBJ1-6 TRBV9 NA
CAWGTGVIGTEAFF TGTGCCTGGGGGACAGGGGTAATCGGCACTGAAGCTTTCTTT TRBD1 TRBJ1-1 TRBV30 many
CASELLGTEGAEQYF TGTGCCAGCGAACTACTGGGGACAGAAGGCGCCGAGCAGTACTTC TRBD1 TRBJ2-7 TRBV28 many
CAWSIYYEQYF TGTGCCTGGAGTATCTACTACGAGCAGTACTTC NA TRBJ2-7 TRBV30 few
CASGPPGEKLFF TGTGCCAGTGGACCGCCAGGAGAAAAACTGTTTTTT NA TRBJ1-4 TRBV27 many
CATSDRTTDTQYF TGTGCCACCAGTGATAGGACCACAGATACGCAGTATTTT NA TRBJ2-3 TRBV24-1 many
CASSTPVVSTEAFF TGTGCCAGCAGTACCCCAGTTGTAAGCACTGAAGCTTTCTTT NA TRBJ1-1 TRBV2 many
CASSLPREVDEQFF TGTGCCAGCAGCTTACCGCGGGAGGTCGATGAGCAGTTCTTC TRBD2 TRBJ2-1 TRBV7-9 many
CASKESGRAISRELFF TGTGCCAGCAAGGAAAGCGGGAGGGCCATCAGTCGGGAGCTGTTTTTT TRBD2 TRBJ2-2 TRBV12-3/TRBV12-4 NA